The 23 T cell receptor beta chains below come from one sample, sequenced in a study of control samples from healthy donors and cancer patients. TCRdb's copy holds only in-frame clones and misses some; the assay was immunoSEQ multiplex PCR. The data show 120,000 or so clones, roughly 90% seen once. Sequenced sample: PBMCs. These TCRs come from a woman aged 55-70 years with lung cancer.

The chain carries TRBV30 and TRBJ1-2; 8 bases agree with TRBD1. This CDR3 is 12 amino acids long. Germline V gene lookup returns CDR1 GTSNPN and CDR2 SVGIG (reference sequence). J was trimmed by 3 bases and V by 5 bases; bases with no gene match: 2. CDR3 loop: CAWQGADYGYTF. DNA of the CDR3: TGTGCCTGGCAGGGGGCAGACTATGGCTACACCTTC.

V is TRBV28 and J is TRBJ2-5, with D uncertain. The CDR3 runs to 12 residues. CDR1 and CDR2 from the germline V gene are MDHEN and SYDVKM. V was shortened by 2 bases and J by 5 bases, with 6 bases between the two germline ends. The CDR3 DNA is TGTGCCAGCAGTTTACAAGCGGAGACCCAGTACTTC. Protein product: CASSLQAETQYF.

V gene TRBV10-1 combines with J gene TRBJ1-5; 12 bases are shared with TRBD1. Germline lookup yields CDR1 WNHNN and CDR2 SYGVQD (reference sequence). This CDR3 is 20 amino acids long. Trimming took 7 bases from V and 2 from J; bases not matched to a gene: 18. The CDR3: CASKRDRGQVKREGNQPQHF. CDR3 bases: TGCGCCAGCAAGAGGGACAGGGGGCAAGTAAAACGGGAGGGCAATCAGCCCCAGCATTTT.

This chain uses TRBV6-2 or TRBV6-3 with TRBJ2-7; the D gene is possibly TRBD1 (5 bases). V was clipped by 1 base and J by 5 bases, with 15 bases between them. Germline CDR1 and CDR2: MNHEY and SVGEGT. The length of the CDR3 is 15 residues. As DNA, the CDR3 is TGTGCCAGCAGTTACTTGGCAGGCCTAGGGGACGAGCAGTACTTC. Its protein is CASSYLAGLGDEQYF.

The chain joins TRBV7-9 to TRBJ1-4; D remains unclear. CDR1 is SEHNR and CDR2 is FQNEAQ in the germline V gene (reference sequence). The CDR3 covers 16 residues. V dropped 0 bases and J dropped 2 bases, with 10 bases sitting between them. The CDR3 DNA is TGTGCCAGCAGCTTAGCGAGCGGGTTCACTAATGAAAAACTGTTTTTT. Its translation is CASSLASGFTNEKLFF.

V gene TRBV2 combines with J gene TRBJ2-2; D gene unclear. V was trimmed by 8 bases and J by 6 bases, leaving 16 bases between them. The CDR3 runs to 14 residues. Germline V gene data show CDR1 as SNHLY and CDR2 as FYNNEI. The CDR3 sequence: CASAKTRVPGELFF. The DNA for the CDR3 is TGTGCCAGCGCCAAGACACGTGTCCCCGGGGAGCTGTTTTTT.

The V and J genes are TRBV6-5 and TRBJ1-1, with a possible D match to TRBD1 (5 bases). Germline V gene data show CDR1 as MNHEY and CDR2 as SVGAGI. There are 13 residues in the CDR3. V was clipped by 8 bases and J by 5 bases, with 15 bases between them. CDR3 DNA: TGTGCCAGCCTTGAGGGGCTGGGGACTGAAGCTTTCTTT. This translates into CASLEGLGTEAFF.

The rearrangement joins TRBV5-1 to TRBJ2-7; D is unresolved. Trimming pared 2 bases from V and 2 bases from J, leaving 5 bases between. Germline CDR1 and CDR2: SGHRS and YFSETQ. The CDR3 totals 12 residues. The CDR3 sequence: CASSFTAYEQYF. The CDR3 DNA follows: TGCGCCAGCAGCTTCACAGCCTACGAGCAGTACTTC.

CDR3 sequence (DNA): TGTGCCAGCAGTGAAGGGAGGAGAGGCCGGGGTGAAGCTTTCTTT. Translated, it gives CASSEGRRGRGEAFF. V and J are TRBV2 and TRBJ1-1; D gene ambiguous. Trimming cost V 1 base and J 7 bases, with 16 bases left between them. The CDR3 consists of 15 residues. Germline V gives CDR1 SNHLY, CDR2 FYNNEI. Full variable domain (missing parts from reference TRBV2 and TRBJ1-1): EPEVTQTPSHQVTQMGQEVILRCVPISNHLYFYWYRQILGQKVEFLVSFYNNEISEKSEIFDDQFSVERPDGSNFTLKIRSTKLEDSAMYFCASSEGRRGRGEAFFGQGTRLTVV.

The CDR3: CASSPAGQGWYTF. CDR3 nucleotide sequence: TGTGCCAGCAGCCCCGCCGGACAGGGGTGGTACACCTTC. The chain uses TRBV7-9 and TRBJ1-2, with 9 nucleotides matching TRBD1. V lost 5 bases and J lost 11; bases outside the gene matches: 9. Looked up from germline, CDR1 is SEHNR and CDR2 is FQNEAQ (reference sequence). This CDR3 contains 13 residues.

V usage is TRBV18 and J usage is TRBJ1-3; the D gene is possibly TRBD1 (5 bases). V was pared by 3 bases and J by 8 bases, with 8 bases between. This CDR3 region has 12 residues. Germline V gene lookup returns CDR1 KGHSH and CDR2 LQKENI. CDR3 loop: CASSPGVDTIYF. CDR3 DNA sequence: TGTGCCAGCTCACCGGGGGTGGACACCATATATTTT. Looking up the rest from reference TRBV18 and TRBJ1-3 gives the full variable domain: NAGVMQNPRHLVRRRGQEARLRCSPMKGHSHVYWYRQLPEEGLKFMVYLQKENIIDESGMPKERFSAEFPKEGPSILRIQQVVRGDSAAYFCASSPGVDTIYFGEGSWLTVV.

V usage is TRBV6-6 and J usage is TRBJ2-3; 8 nucleotides agree with TRBD2. The CDR3 covers 16 residues. J gave up 0 bases and V 6 bases, and 8 bases lay outside the gene matches. Per the germline V gene, CDR1 is MNHNY and CDR2 is SVGAGI (reference sequence). CDR3 region: CASSATSGSSTDTQYF. The DNA for the CDR3 is TGTGCCAGCAGCGCCACTAGCGGCTCTAGCACAGATACGCAGTATTTT.

The rearrangement uses TRBV20-1 and TRBJ2-2; D not certain. V lost 4 bases and J 3 bases, leaving 3 bases between the germline ends. CDR1 is DFQATT, CDR2 SNEGSKA, per germline (reference sequence). The CDR3 totals 11 residues. The CDR3 reads CSAKDTGELFF. CDR3 DNA sequence: TGCAGTGCTAAGGACACCGGGGAGCTGTTTTTT.

The rearrangement joins TRBV24-1 to TRBJ2-5, with D unresolved. The germline V gene encodes CDR1 KGHDR and CDR2 SFDVKD. V lost 3 bases and J lost 3, with 13 bases in between. The CDR3 sequence is 15 residues long. The CDR3 protein is CATSDAADREETQYF. CDR3 nucleotide sequence: TGTGCCACCAGTGATGCGGCAGATAGAGAAGAGACCCAGTACTTC.

This chain connects TRBV11-2 to TRBJ1-2; possible D gene TRBD1, 6 bases. V was clipped by 3 bases and J by 12 bases, with 20 bases between them. Looked up from germline, CDR1 is SGHAT and CDR2 is FQNNGV. The CDR3 sequence is 14 residues long. The CDR3 coding sequence is TGTGCCAGCAGCTTGGAGCCCGGGACGGGGGCTAACACCTTC. It specifies CASSLEPGTGANTF.

The chain links TRBV27 to TRBJ2-3; tentative D call: TRBD2 (5 bases). Per the germline V gene, CDR1 is MNHEY and CDR2 is SMNVEV (reference sequence). This CDR3 spans 13 amino acids. V gave up 5 bases and J gave up 2 bases, with 8 bases separating them. This CDR3 reads CASSGRVTDTQYF. CDR3 sequence (DNA): TGTGCCAGCAGTGGGCGGGTCACAGATACGCAGTATTTT.

V gene TRBV7-8 combines with J gene TRBJ2-2; D is perhaps TRBD2 (5 bases). V lost 0 bases, J lost 3 bases, and 14 bases lay in between. Germline V gene data show CDR1 as SGHVS and CDR2 as FQNEAQ. CDR3 length: 17 amino acids. CDR3 sequence reads: CASSLAPNLADTGELFF. CDR3 nucleotide sequence: TGTGCCAGCAGCTTAGCTCCTAACCTAGCCGACACCGGGGAGCTGTTTTTT. The full variable domain, rest sourced from reference TRBV7-8 and TRBJ2-2, is GAGVSQSPRYKVAKRGQDVALRCDPISGHVSLFWYQQALGQGPEFLTYFQNEAQLDKSGLPSDRFFAERPEGSVSTLKIQRTQQEDSAVYLCASSLAPNLADTGELFFGEGSRLTVL.

The V call is TRBV6-5, the J call TRBJ2-2, with a possible D match to TRBD1 (5 bases). The germline gives CDR1 MNHEY, CDR2 SVGAGI. V was pared by 0 bases and J by 0 bases, with 5 bases between. The CDR3 consists of 15 residues. The CDR3 DNA reads as TGTGCCAGCAGTTACTCAGGGGCGAACACCGGGGAGCTGTTTTTT. Amino acid sequence: CASSYSGANTGELFF.

V usage is TRBV9 and J usage is TRBJ2-2; 8 bases agree with TRBD1. V lost 4 bases and J lost 1; bases outside the gene matches: 9. CDR3 length: 17 amino acids. Germline lookup yields CDR1 SGDLS and CDR2 YYNGEE. The CDR3 is CASSPRTGTGNTGELFF. CDR3 bases: TGTGCCAGCAGCCCCCGGACCGGGACAGGGAACACCGGGGAGCTGTTTTTT.

This chain joins TRBV7-9 and TRBJ2-4, with D perhaps TRBD1 or TRBD2 (6 bases each). V was clipped by 0 bases and J by 1 base, with 16 bases between them. This CDR3 has 18 amino acids. Germline V CDR1 and CDR2: SEHNR, FQNEAQ (reference sequence). The CDR3 nucleotides read TGTGCCAGCAGCTTAGCTCTTGGGACTCAGGGGGCCAAAAACATTCAGTACTTC. Its protein product is CASSLALGTQGAKNIQYF.

J is TRBJ1-5 and V is TRBV5-1; D not certain. With 1 base removed from V and 6 bases from J, the gap between germline ends came to 11 bases. The CDR3 sequence is 14 residues long. Germline V CDR1 and CDR2: SGHRS, YFSETQ. The CDR3 DNA follows: TGCGCCAGCAGCTTGTCTGGGTTGGGTCAGCCCCAGCATTTT. This codes for CASSLSGLGQPQHF.

The chain links TRBV6-2 or TRBV6-3 to TRBJ2-2; TRBD1 aligns across 9 bases. The CDR3 sequence is 16 residues long. Looked up from germline, CDR1 is MNHEY and CDR2 is SVGEGT. The V segment lost 5 bases and the J segment 6 bases; nucleotides outside the gene matches: 10. CDR3 sequence: CASSRGTGTGPGELFF. The CDR3 bases are TGTGCCAGCAGTCGTGGGACGGGGACAGGGCCCGGGGAGCTGTTTTTT.

V is TRBV27 and J is TRBJ2-1; perhaps TRBD1 as D (5 bases). Germline V gives CDR1 MNHEY, CDR2 SMNVEV (reference sequence). Trimming stripped 3 bases from V and 4 bases from J, with 10 bases between. The CDR3 has 14 residues. In nucleotides, the CDR3 is TGTGCCAGCAGTTTTAGGGGCAGGTACAATGAGCAGTTCTTC. The encoded protein is CASSFRGRYNEQFF.